This T cell receptor (beta chain) comes out of a study of T cell repertoires in cytomegalovirus infection. Study summary: CMV epitopes in the study were HLA-C-restricted (recently identified) and HLA-B-restricted (well studied). CMV infection plus the matching HLA type was flagged by public TCR beta signatures.

TCRdb reanalysed the reads using MiXCR and keeps one entry per CDR3 protein. The sample holds approximately 910,000 distinct CDR3 sequences, roughly 30% seen once. The study's findings and limits: Within the response measured ex vivo, HLA-C-restricted CMV-specific TCR beta clonotypes were dominant. Using cumulative public TCR beta family frequency, the authors identified those who carried CMV together with the relevant HLA.

On this clonotype itself: Its cognate antigen is unknown.

This TCR was recovered from a human donor in good health (CMV status not recorded). Some clones in this sample may be carry-over from other donors' samples. Material: cultured CD8+ T cells from PBMCs, obtained from culture after CMV antigen stimulation.

CDR3 sequence: CASGSLSQTYQETQYF. The CDR3 DNA sequence: TGTGCCAGCGGATCCCTCTCGCAGACGTACCAAGAGACCCAGTACTTC. The chain couples TRBV2 to TRBJ2-5; D unclear. V dropped 8 bases and J dropped 0 bases, with 19 bases sitting between them. The CDR3 consists of 16 residues. Germline V gene lookup returns CDR1 SNHLY and CDR2 FYNNEI.